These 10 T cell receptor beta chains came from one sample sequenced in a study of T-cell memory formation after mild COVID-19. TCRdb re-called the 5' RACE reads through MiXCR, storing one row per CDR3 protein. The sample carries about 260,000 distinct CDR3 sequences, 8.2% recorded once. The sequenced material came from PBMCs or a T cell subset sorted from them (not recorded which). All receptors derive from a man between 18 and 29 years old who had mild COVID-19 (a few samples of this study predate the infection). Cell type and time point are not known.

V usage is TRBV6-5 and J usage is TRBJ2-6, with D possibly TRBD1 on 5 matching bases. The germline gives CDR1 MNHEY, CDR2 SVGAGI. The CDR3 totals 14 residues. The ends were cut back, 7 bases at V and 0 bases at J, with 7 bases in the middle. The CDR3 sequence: CASKGFSGANVLTF. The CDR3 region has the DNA TGTGCCAGCAAGGGGTTCTCTGGGGCCAACGTCCTGACTTTC.

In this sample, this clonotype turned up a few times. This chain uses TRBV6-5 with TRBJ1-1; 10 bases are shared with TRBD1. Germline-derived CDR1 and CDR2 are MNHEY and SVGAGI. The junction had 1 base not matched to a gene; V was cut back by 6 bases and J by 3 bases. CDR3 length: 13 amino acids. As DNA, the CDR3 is TGTGCCAGCAGCGGACAGGGGGACACTGAAGCTTTCTTT. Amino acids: CASSGQGDTEAFF.

CDR3 sequence: CASSFGSTSNQPQHF. In DNA form, the CDR3 reads TGTGCCAGCAGTTTTGGCAGCACTAGCAATCAGCCCCAGCATTTT. The rearrangement uses TRBV28 and TRBJ1-5; no clear D. Germline V lookup: CDR1 MDHEN, CDR2 SYDVKM. The CDR3 contains 15 residues. Trimming removed 3 bases at V and 0 bases at J, with 9 bases between.

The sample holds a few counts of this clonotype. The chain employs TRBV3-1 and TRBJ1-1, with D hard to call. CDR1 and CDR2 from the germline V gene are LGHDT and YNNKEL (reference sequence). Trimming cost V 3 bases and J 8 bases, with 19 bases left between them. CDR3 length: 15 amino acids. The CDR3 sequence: CASSHGPRAQLEAFF. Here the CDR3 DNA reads TGTGCCAGCAGCCATGGCCCAAGGGCCCAATTAGAAGCTTTCTTT.

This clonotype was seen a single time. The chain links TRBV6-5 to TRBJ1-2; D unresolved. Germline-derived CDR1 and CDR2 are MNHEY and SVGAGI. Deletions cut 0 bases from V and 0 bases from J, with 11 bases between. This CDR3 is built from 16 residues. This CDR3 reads CASSYSFLATNYGYTF. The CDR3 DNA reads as TGTGCCAGCAGTTACTCGTTTCTGGCAACTAACTATGGCTACACCTTC.

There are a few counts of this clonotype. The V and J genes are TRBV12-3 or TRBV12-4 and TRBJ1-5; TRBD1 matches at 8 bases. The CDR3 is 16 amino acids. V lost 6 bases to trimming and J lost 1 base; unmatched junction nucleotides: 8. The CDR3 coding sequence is TGTGCCAGCAGCAACAGGGGGACGGGGAGCAATCAGCCCCAGCATTTT. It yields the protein CASSNRGTGSNQPQHF.

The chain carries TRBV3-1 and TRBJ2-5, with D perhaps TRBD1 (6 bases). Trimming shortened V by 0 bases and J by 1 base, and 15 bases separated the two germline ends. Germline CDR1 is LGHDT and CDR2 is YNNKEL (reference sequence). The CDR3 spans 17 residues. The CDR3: CASSQDLQQGPQETQYF. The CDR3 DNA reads TGTGCCAGCAGCCAAGACCTGCAGCAGGGGCCCCAAGAGACCCAGTACTTC.

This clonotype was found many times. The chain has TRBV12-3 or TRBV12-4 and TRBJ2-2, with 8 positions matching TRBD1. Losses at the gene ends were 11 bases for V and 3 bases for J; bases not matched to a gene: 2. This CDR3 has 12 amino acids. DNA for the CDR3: TGTGCCGGACAGGGCGACACCGGGGAGCTGTTTTTT. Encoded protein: CAGQGDTGELFF.

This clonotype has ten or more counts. This CDR3 is CASSLYSTGELFF. DNA for the CDR3: TGTGCCAGCAGCTTATACTCCACCGGGGAGCTGTTTTTT. The chain recombines TRBV7-2 with TRBJ2-2; D not resolved. Trimming left V 2 bases short and J 4 bases short, with 5 bases between. This CDR3 is built from 13 residues. Germline V gene data show CDR1 as SGHTA and CDR2 as FQGNSA.

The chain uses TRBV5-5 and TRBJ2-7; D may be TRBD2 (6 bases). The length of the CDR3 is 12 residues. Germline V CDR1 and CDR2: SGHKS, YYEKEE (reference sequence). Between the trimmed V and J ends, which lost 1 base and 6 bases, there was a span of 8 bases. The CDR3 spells CASSLLGGEQYV. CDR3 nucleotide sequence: TGTGCCAGCAGCTTGCTGGGGGGCGAGCAGTACGTC.